The present TCR beta chain was sequenced within a study of blood T cell repertoires in COVID-19 (dated by TCRdb to 2018 to 2020). About the investigation overall: Samples covering the acute and convalescent phases of COVID-19 were provided by collaborators in the United States, Italy and Spain. The repertoires were released in a freely available public database meant as a resource for research on the immune response to SARS-CoV-2. Sample metadata almost always included a de-identified subject ID, COVID-19 status, age in years and sex. HLA class I and class II types, where available, came from metadata supplied by the sample provider rather than from assay-based typing. Samples were obtained from the ongoing ImmuneRACE study (first 160 participants) and from about 1,300 subjects provided by 6 global collaborators. Subjects who had been exposed to COVID-19, were actively infected with it, or had recovered from it provided the deeply sampled blood TCRbeta repertoires that made up the dataset. The prospective study material was composed of cDNA or gDNA derived from T cells, B-cell-depleted T cells, or PBMCs. Study-wide findings and limitations: How much clinical and demographic metadata was included differed by source and by participant, and the metadata was provided uncurated.

Collaborating institutions collected whole blood in K2EDTA tubes following their own protocols. For TCRbeta analysis, collaborators shipped samples in one of three forms: frozen whole blood, isolated PBMCs, or DNA extracted from either of those sample types. The CDR3 spans 14 residues, from the cysteine through the phenylalanine. The entry retains the CDR3 DNA only, 42 bases that are in frame from base 1. CDR1 MDHEN and CDR2 SYDVKM are derived from the germline V gene. V is cut back by 4 bases and J by 8 bases, with 10 bases in the junction unmatched. As regards this clone: Its binding antigen is unknown. No per-base quality is available; no much larger clone lies one base away.

The immunoSEQ Assay, a bias-controlled multiplex PCR, was used to amplify TCRbeta CDR3 regions from genomic DNA. As for how the authors treated the data: The number of nucleated cells in each sample was estimated by amplification of reference gene primers within the assay. To quantify the absolute abundance of each unique TCRbeta CDR3 rearrangement, sequence reads were collapsed and filtered. For each sample, productive Simpson clonality was calculated as the square root of Simpson's diversity index across productive rearrangements. TCRdb retrieved this table from immuneACCESS and kept in-frame rearrangements only. Not all clones are present; in checked studies, unresolved V genes account for under half, and no reason is known for the remainder. That table supplies the V and J calls and clone size; D and trimming were determined from the DNA. For this sample the table gives 150,000 or so clones, of which approximately 83% were detected only once. Of the sample, roughly 7.8% falls within the top ten clones.

The receptor chain draws on TRBV28 and TRBJ1-1; 7 middle bases align to TRBD1. The sequenced sample consisted of peripheral blood. This clonotype was obtained from a man aged 55 to 70 with acute or convalescent COVID-19. The DNA sequence is as follows: TGTGCCAGCAGTTCAACAGGGGATTGGGCCGAAGCTTTCTTT. Translated, this is CASSSTGDWAEAFF. The full variable domain, completed from the reference TRBV28 and TRBJ1-1 proteins outside the CDR3, reads DVKVTQSSRYLVKRTGEKVFLECVQDMDHENMFWYRQDPGLGLRLIYFSYDVKMKEKGDIPEGYSVSREKKERFSLILESASTNQTSMYLCASSSTGDWAEAFFGQGTRLTVV.